This T cell receptor (beta chain) was found in a study of T cell repertoires in cytomegalovirus infection. Study-level background: Public TCR beta signatures indicated both CMV infection and matching HLA type. Study-level results: Public TCR beta family frequency separated CMV-and-HLA carriers, including in an independent cohort. CMV-specific HLA-C-restricted TCR beta clonotypes dominated the ex vivo response.

This clonotype was recorded only once. Antigen unknown. This CDR3 contains 14 residues. V was clipped by 2 bases and J by 4 bases; unmatched bases: 4. The V gene's germline CDR1 is SGHRS and CDR2 YFSETQ. MiXCR was run by TCRdb on the reads, yielding one entry per CDR3 protein. This table has hundreds of thousands of distinct CDR3 sequences, roughly 30% appearing once. The chain couples TRBV5-1 to TRBJ2-7; 9 bases map to TRBD1. This clonotype was sampled from a human donor in good health (CMV status not recorded). Some clones in this sample may be carry-over from other donors' samples. Sequenced input: PBMCs. The CDR3 DNA reads TGCGCCAGCAGCTTCAGACAGGGGGATTACGAGCAGTACTTC. This encodes CASSFRQGDYEQYF.